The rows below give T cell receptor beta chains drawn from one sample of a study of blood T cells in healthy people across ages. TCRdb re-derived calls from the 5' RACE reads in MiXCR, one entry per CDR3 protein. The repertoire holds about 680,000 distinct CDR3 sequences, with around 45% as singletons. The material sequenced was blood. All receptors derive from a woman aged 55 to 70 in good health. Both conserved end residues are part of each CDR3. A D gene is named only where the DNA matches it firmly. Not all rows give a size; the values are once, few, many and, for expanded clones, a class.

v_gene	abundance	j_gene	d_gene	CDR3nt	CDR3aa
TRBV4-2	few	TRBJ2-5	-	TGTGCCAGCAGCCAAGATCTGACTCTAGAGACCCAGTACTTC	CASSQDLTLETQYF
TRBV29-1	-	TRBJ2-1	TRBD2	TGCAGCGGCGCTAGCGGGAGGTTCTACAATGAGCAGTTCTTC	CSGASGRFYNEQFF
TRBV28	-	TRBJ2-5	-	TGTGCCAGCAGTTCCCCCGGCCGGGGGCAAGAGACCCAGTACTTC	CASSSPGRGQETQYF
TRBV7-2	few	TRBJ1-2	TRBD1	TGTGCCAGCAGCTACGACAGGGGATCCAACTATGGCTACACCTTC	CASSYDRGSNYGYTF
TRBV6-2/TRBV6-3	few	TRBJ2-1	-	TGTGCCAGCAGACCAATCGTCAGGAGATCCATTTTTCATCGCTCCTACAATGAGCAGTTCTTC	CASRPIVRRSIFHRSYNEQFF
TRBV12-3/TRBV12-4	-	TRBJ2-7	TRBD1	TGTGCCAGCAGTTTAGTACCGACAGGGGCCTACGAGCAGTACTTC	CASSLVPTGAYEQYF
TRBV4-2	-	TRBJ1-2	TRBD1	TGTGCCAGCAGCCGGAGTCGGGACAGGGATAACTATGGCTACACCTTC	CASSRSRDRDNYGYTF
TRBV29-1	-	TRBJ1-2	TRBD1	TGCAGCGTTGAACCCAACAAGGGGGCGTCCTATGGCTACACCTTC	CSVEPNKGASYGYTF
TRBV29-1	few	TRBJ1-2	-	TGCAGCGTTGAAGGGTTAGGATTTATGGGCTACACCTTC	CSVEGLGFMGYTF
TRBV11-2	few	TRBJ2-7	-	TGTGCCAGCAGCTTACGGGGAGACTACGAGCAGTACTTC	CASSLRGDYEQYF
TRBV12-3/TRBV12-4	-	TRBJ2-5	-	TGTGCCAGCAGCTCTCGGGGGAGGCCGAAGTACAATGAGCAGTACTTC	CASSSRGRPKYNEQYF
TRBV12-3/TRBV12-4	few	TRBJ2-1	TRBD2	TGTGCCAGCAGTTTTGCGGGAGGCGGTAATGAGCAGTTCTTC	CASSFAGGGNEQFF
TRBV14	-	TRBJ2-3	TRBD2	TGTGCCAGCAACCTCGGGAGGGAGACAGATACGCAGTATTTT	CASNLGRETDTQYF
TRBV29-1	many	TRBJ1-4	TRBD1	TGCAGCGCCGGACAGGCCCTGAATGAAAAACTGTTTTTT	CSAGQALNEKLFF
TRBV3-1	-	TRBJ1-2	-	TGTGCCAGCAGCCAAGAAAGCAGGGGCGGAGGCTACACCTTC	CASSQESRGGGYTF
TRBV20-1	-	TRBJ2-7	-	TGCAGTGCTGAAATACGGGGACGGGGCCTTACCTACGAGCAGTACTTC	CSAEIRGRGLTYEQYF
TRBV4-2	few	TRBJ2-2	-	TGTGCCAGCAGCCAAGAAGCCTTACGAAACACCGGGGAGCTGTTTTTT	CASSQEALRNTGELFF
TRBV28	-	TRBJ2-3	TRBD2	TGTGCCAGCAGTTTCGGGCTAGCGGGTGGAGATACGCAGTATTTT	CASSFGLAGGDTQYF
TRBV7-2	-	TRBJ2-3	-	TGTGCCAGCAGCGTACTGGGGGGAGCGGCAGATACGCAGTATTTT	CASSVLGGAADTQYF
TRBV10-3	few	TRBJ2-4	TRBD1	TGTGCCACCCGGGACAGGGTTGCCAAAAACATTCAGTACTTC	CATRDRVAKNIQYF
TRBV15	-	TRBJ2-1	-	TGTGCCACCAGCAGAGATTCAGGCTACAATGAGCAGTTCTTC	CATSRDSGYNEQFF
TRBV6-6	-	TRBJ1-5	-	TGTGCCAGCAGTTCAGGGCGTAGCAATCAGCCCCAGCATTTT	CASSSGRSNQPQHF
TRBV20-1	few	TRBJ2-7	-	TGCAGTGCTAGAGGGGGACGAAATTCTGGCTACGAGCAGTACTTC	CSARGGRNSGYEQYF
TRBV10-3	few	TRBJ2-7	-	TGTGCCATCAGTGAGTGGGCAAGCGAGCAGTACTTC	CAISEWASEQYF
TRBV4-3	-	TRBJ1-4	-	TGCGCCAGCAGCCAAGATTCGGGGGGCGCCGAAAAACTGTTTTTT	CASSQDSGGAEKLFF
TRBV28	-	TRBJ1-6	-	TGTGCCAGCACTGCAGGGAGCTCCTATAATTCACCCCTCCACTTT	CASTAGSSYNSPLHF
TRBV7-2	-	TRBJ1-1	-	TGTGCCAGCAGCCAATATACACAGGACCTTAACACTGAAGCTTTCTTT	CASSQYTQDLNTEAFF
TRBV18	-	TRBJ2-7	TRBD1	TGTGCCAGCTCACCAAATCGACCGGGACAGGGTGGCTCCTACGAGCAGTACTTC	CASSPNRPGQGGSYEQYF
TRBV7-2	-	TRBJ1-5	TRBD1	TGTGCCAGCAGCCCCCAGACAGGGTCCAATCAGCCCCAGCATTTT	CASSPQTGSNQPQHF
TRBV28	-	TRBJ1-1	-	TGTGCCAGCAGTTTAGTCACGGGGGCAAACACTGAAGCTTTCTTT	CASSLVTGANTEAFF
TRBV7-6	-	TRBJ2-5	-	TGTGCCAGCAGCAAGGGGGATGCGGAGGAGACCCAGTACTTC	CASSKGDAEETQYF
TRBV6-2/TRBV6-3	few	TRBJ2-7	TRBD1	TGTGCCGCCAACGACCCGGGACAGGGGACCTCCTACGAGCAGTACTTC	CAANDPGQGTSYEQYF
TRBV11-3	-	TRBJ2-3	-	TGTGCCAGCAGCTTACGAGACGATACGCAGTATTTT	CASSLRDDTQYF
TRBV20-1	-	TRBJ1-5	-	TGCAGTGCTAAAGCGAGGACAGTCGGCAATCAGCCCCAGCATTTT	CSAKARTVGNQPQHF
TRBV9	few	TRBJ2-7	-	TGTGCCAGCAGCGTAGAGGCCGGGACACGCGAATACGAGCAGTACTTC	CASSVEAGTREYEQYF
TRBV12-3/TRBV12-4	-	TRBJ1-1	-	TGTGCCAGCAGTTTCGCAAGGGACACATCCCAAGCTTTCTTT	CASSFARDTSQAFF
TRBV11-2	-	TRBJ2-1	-	TGTGCCAGCAGCCGTATCCACAGGGACTGGAGCTCCTACAATGAGCAGTTCTTC	CASSRIHRDWSSYNEQFF
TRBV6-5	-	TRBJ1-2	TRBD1	TGTGCCAGCAGTCGTCCCGGGACAGGGGTGGATGGCTACACCTTC	CASSRPGTGVDGYTF
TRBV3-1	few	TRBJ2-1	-	TGTGCCAGCAGCCAAACATACGACAATGAGCAGTTCTTC	CASSQTYDNEQFF
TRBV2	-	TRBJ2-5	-	TGTGCCAGCGGAAACCAGGGGTACTTC	CASGNQGYF
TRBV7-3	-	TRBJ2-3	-	TGTGCCAGCAGCTTACAATACACAGATACGCAGTATTTT	CASSLQYTDTQYF
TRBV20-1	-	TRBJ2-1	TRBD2	TGCAGTGCTAGATCCCGACTAGCGGGAGTAGTGGATGAGCAGTTCTTC	CSARSRLAGVVDEQFF
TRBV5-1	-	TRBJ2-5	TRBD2	TGCGCCAGCAGCTTTCCCCTAGCGGGAGGGCTGGAGACCCAGTACTTC	CASSFPLAGGLETQYF
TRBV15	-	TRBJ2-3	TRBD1	TGTGCCACCAGCAGAAAGCAGTACGGGACAGGGGGACAAGATACGCAGTATTTT	CATSRKQYGTGGQDTQYF
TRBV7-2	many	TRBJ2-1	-	TGTGCCAGCTCACCGGCGGGGAGCTCCTACAATGAGCAGTTCTTC	CASSPAGSSYNEQFF
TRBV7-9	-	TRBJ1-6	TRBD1	TGTGCCAGCGCACAGGGGCCCGGTTCACCCCTCCACTTT	CASAQGPGSPLHF
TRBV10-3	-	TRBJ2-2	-	TGTGCCATCAGTGAGTGGAGACAGAGGACGAACACCGGGGAGCTGTTTTTT	CAISEWRQRTNTGELFF
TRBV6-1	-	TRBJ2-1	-	TGTGCCAGCCGGCAATTATACAATGAGCAGTTCTTC	CASRQLYNEQFF
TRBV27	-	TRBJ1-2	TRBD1	TGTGCCAGCAGTTTGGGACAGGGCACCTATGGCTACACCTTC	CASSLGQGTYGYTF
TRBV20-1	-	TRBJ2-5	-	TGCAGTGCTTTAGTGCCTGGGGTTCAAGAGACCCAGTACTTC	CSALVPGVQETQYF
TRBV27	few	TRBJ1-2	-	TGTGCCAGCAAGAGGGTTGATTCGAACTATGGCTACACCTTC	CASKRVDSNYGYTF
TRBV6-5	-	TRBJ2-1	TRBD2	TGTGCCAGCAGCCGAGGGACTAGCGGAGCCAAGGAGCAGTTCTTC	CASSRGTSGAKEQFF
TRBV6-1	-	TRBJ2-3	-	TGTGCCAGCAGAAGATTTAGCGGATCCACAGATACGCAGTATTTT	CASRRFSGSTDTQYF
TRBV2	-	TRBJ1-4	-	TGTGCCAGCAGTGACGGGGGGCGAGGTGAAAAACTGTTTTTT	CASSDGGRGEKLFF
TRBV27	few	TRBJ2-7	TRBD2	TGTGCCAGCAGTCCCACCGGGACTAAATTCTACGAGCAGTACTTC	CASSPTGTKFYEQYF